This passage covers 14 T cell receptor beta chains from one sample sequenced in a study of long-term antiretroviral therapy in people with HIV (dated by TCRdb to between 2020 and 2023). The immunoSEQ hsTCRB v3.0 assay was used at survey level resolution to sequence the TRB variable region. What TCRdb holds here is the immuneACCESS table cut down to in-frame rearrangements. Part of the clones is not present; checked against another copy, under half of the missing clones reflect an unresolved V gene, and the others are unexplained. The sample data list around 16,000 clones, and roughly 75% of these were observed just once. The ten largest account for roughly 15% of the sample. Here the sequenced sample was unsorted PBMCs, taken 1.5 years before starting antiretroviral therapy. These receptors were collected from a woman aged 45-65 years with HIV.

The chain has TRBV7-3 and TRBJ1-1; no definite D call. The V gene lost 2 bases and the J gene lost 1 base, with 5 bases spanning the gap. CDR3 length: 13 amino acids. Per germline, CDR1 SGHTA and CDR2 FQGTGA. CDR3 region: CASSLSRNTEAFF. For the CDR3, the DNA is TGTGCCAGCAGCTTATCACGGAACACTGAAGCTTTCTTT.

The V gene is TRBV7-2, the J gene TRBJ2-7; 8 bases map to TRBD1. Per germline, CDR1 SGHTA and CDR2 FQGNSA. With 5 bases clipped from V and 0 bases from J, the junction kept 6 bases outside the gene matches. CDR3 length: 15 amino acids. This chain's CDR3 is CASSGRTGSSYEQYF. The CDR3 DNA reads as TGTGCCAGCAGCGGAAGGACAGGGAGCTCCTACGAGCAGTACTTC.

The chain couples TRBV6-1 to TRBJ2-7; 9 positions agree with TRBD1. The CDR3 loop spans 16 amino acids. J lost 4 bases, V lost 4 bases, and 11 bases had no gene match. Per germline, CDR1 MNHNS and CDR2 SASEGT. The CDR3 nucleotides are TGTGCCAGCAGTGCCCCACGGACAGGGGTAATGTACGAGCAGTACTTC. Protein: CASSAPRTGVMYEQYF.

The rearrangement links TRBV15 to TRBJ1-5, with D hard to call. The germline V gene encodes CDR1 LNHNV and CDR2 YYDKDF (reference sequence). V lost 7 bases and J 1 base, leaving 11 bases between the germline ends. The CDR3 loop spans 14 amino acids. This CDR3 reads CATNMVLSNQPQHF. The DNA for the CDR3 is TGTGCCACCAATATGGTACTAAGCAATCAGCCCCAGCATTTT.

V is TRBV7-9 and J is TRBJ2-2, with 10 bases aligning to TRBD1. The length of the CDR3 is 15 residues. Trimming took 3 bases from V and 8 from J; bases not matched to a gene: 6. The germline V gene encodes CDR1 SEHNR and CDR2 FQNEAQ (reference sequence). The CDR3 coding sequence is TGTGCCAGCAGCTTGGGGACAGGGGTATCGGGGGAGCTGTTTTTT. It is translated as CASSLGTGVSGELFF.

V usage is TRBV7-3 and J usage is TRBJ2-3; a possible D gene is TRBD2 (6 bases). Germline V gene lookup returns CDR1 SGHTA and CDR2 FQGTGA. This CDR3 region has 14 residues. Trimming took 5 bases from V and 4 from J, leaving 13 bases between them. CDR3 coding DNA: TGTGCCAGCAGCCTGGACCGGAGGGCAGATACGCAGTATTTT. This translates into CASSLDRRADTQYF. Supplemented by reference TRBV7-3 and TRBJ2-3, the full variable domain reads GAGVSQTPSNKVTEKGKYVELRCDPISGHTALYWYRQSLGQGPEFLIYFQGTGAADDSGLPNDRFFAVRPEGSVSTLKIQRTERGDSAVYLCASSLDRRADTQYFGPGTRLTVL.

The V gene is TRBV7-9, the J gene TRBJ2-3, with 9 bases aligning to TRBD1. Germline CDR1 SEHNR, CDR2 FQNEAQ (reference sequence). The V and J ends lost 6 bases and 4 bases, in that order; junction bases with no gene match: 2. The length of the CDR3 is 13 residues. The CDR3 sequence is CASRRQGADTQYF. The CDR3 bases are TGTGCCAGCAGGCGACAGGGGGCAGATACGCAGTATTTT.

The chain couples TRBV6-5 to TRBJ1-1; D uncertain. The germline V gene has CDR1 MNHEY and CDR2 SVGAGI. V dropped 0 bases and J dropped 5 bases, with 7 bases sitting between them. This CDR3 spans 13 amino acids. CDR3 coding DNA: TGTGCCAGCAGTTACTCCGGAATAACTGAAGCTTTCTTT. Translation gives CASSYSGITEAFF.

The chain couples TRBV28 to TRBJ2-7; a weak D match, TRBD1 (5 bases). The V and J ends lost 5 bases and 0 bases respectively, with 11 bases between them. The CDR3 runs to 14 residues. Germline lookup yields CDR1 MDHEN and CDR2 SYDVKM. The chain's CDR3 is CASSRTGISYEQYF. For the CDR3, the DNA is TGTGCCAGCAGTAGAACAGGTATCTCCTACGAGCAGTACTTC.

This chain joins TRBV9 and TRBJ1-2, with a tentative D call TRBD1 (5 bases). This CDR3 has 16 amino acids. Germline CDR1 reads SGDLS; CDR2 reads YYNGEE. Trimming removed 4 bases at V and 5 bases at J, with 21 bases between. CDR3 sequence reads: CASSPDPSRVGYGYTF. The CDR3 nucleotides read TGTGCCAGCAGCCCAGACCCTTCCAGGGTAGGGTATGGCTACACCTTC.

The chain's CDR3 is CASSQAGDGGYGYTF. Written as DNA, the CDR3 is TGTGCCAGCAGCCAAGCCGGGGATGGTGGCTATGGCTACACCTTC. This chain uses TRBV14 with TRBJ1-2; D gene unclear. This CDR3 is built from 15 residues. The V gene lost 1 base and the J gene lost 4 bases, with 13 bases spanning the gap. The germline V gene encodes CDR1 SGHDN and CDR2 FVKESK. The whole variable domain, filled in from reference TRBV14 and TRBJ1-2, reads EAGVTQFPSHSVIEKGQTVTLRCDPISGHDNLYWYRRVMGKEIKFLLHFVKESKQDESGMPNNRFLAERTGGTYSTLKVQPAELEDSGVYFCASSQAGDGGYGYTFGSGTRLTVV.

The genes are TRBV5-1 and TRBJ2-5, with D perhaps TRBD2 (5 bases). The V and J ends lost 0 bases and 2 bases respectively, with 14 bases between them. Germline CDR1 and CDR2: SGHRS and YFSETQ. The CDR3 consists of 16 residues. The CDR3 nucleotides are TGCGCCAGCAGCTTGGGGAGGCCAGGACGTCAAGAGACCCAGTACTTC. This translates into CASSLGRPGRQETQYF.

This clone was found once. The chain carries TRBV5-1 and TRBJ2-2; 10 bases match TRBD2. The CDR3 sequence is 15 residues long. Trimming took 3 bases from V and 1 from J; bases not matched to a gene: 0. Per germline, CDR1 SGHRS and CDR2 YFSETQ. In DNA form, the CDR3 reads TGCGCCAGCAGCTGGACTAGCGGGAACACCGGGGAGCTGTTTTTT. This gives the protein CASSWTSGNTGELFF.

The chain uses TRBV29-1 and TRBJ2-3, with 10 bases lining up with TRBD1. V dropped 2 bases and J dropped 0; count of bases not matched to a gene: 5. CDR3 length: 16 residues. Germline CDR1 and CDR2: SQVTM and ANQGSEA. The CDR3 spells CSVERTGGRSTDTQYF. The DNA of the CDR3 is TGCAGCGTTGAACGGACAGGGGGACGGAGCACAGATACGCAGTATTTT.